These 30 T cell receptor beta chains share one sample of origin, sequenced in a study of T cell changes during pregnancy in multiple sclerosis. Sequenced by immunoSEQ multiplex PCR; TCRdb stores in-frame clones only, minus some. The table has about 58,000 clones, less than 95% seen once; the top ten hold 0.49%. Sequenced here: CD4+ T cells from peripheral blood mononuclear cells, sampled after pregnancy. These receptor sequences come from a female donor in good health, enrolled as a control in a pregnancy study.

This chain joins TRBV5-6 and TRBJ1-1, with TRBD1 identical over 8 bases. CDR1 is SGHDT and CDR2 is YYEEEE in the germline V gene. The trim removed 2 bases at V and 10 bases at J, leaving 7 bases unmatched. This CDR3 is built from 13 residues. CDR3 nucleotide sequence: TGTGCCAGCAGCTTATTCAGGGGGCGGGGAGCTTTCTTT. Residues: CASSLFRGRGAFF. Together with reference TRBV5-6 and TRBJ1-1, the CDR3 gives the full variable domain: DAGVTQSPTHLIKTRGQQVTLRCSPKSGHDTVSWYQQALGQGPQFIFQYYEEEERQRGNFPDRFSGHQFPNYSSELNVNALLLGDSALYLCASSLFRGRGAFFGQGTRLTVV.

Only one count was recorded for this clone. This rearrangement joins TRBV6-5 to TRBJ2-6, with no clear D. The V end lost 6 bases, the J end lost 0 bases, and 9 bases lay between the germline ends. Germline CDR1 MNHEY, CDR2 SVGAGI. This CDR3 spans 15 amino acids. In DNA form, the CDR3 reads TGTGCCAGCAGCTACGGCACCTCTGGGGCCAACGTCCTGACTTTC. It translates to CASSYGTSGANVLTF.

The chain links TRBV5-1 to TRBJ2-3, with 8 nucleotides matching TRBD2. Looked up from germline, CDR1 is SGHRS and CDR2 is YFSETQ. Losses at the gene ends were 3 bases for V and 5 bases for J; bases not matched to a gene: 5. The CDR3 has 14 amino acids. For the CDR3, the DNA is TGCGCCAGCAGCTCGGGGGGGCAGGGAGATACGCAGTATTTT. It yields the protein CASSSGGQGDTQYF.

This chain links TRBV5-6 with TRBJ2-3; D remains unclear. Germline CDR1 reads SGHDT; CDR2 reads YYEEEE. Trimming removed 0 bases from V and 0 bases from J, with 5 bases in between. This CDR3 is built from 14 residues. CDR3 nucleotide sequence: TGTGCCAGCAGCTTGGTTATGAGCACAGATACGCAGTATTTT. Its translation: CASSLVMSTDTQYF.

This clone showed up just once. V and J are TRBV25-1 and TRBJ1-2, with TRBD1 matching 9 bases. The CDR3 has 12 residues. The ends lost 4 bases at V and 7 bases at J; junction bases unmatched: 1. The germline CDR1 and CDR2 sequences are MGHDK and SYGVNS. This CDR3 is CASSAGQGGYTF. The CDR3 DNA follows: TGTGCCAGCAGTGCGGGACAGGGTGGCTACACCTTC.

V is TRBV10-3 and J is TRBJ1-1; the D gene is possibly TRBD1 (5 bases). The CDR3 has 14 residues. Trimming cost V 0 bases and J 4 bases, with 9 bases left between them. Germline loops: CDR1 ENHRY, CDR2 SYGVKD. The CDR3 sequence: CAISESSGLTEAFF. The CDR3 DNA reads TGTGCCATCAGTGAGTCATCAGGGCTCACTGAAGCTTTCTTT.

The CDR3 is CASRLWGTGSDTQYF. The DNA of the CDR3 is TGTGCCAGCAGACTCTGGGGGACAGGGTCAGATACGCAGTATTTT. The gene calls are TRBV11-2 and TRBJ2-3; 9 nucleotides agree with TRBD1. The V gene end was trimmed by 6 bases and the J gene end by 4 bases; junction bases not matched to a gene: 8. The CDR3 extends over 15 amino acids. Germline V lookup: CDR1 SGHAT, CDR2 FQNNGV.

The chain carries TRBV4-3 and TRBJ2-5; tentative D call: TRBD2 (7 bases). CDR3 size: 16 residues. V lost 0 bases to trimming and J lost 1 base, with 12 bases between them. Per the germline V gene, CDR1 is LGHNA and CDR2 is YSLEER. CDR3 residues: CASSQDRGTIQETQYF. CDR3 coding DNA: TGCGCCAGCAGCCAAGATAGGGGGACTATCCAAGAGACCCAGTACTTC.

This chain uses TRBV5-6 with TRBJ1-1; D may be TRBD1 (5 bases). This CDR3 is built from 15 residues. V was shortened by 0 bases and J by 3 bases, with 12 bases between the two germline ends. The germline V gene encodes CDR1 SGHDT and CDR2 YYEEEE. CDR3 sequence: CASSLGQGSYTEAFF. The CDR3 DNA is TGTGCCAGCAGCTTGGGGCAGGGTAGCTACACTGAAGCTTTCTTT. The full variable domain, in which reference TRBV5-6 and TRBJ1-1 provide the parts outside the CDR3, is DAGVTQSPTHLIKTRGQQVTLRCSPKSGHDTVSWYQQALGQGPQFIFQYYEEEERQRGNFPDRFSGHQFPNYSSELNVNALLLGDSALYLCASSLGQGSYTEAFFGQGTRLTVV.

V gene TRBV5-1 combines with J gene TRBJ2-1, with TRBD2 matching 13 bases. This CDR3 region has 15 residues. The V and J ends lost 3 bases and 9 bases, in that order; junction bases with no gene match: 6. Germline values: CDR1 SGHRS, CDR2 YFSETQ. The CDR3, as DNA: TGCGCCAGCAGCTGGGGGACTAGCGGGGTGGGTGAGCAGTTCTTC. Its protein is CASSWGTSGVGEQFF.

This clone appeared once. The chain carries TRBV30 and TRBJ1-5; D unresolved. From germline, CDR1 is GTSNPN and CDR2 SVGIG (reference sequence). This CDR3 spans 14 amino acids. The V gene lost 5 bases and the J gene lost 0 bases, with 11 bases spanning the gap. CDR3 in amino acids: CAWGFEYSNQPQHF. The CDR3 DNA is TGTGCCTGGGGTTTTGAGTATAGCAATCAGCCCCAGCATTTT.

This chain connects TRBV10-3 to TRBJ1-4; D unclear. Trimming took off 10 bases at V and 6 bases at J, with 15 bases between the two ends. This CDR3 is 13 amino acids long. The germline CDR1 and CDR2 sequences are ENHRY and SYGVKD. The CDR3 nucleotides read TGTGCCACGAGGGATGACGGGTATGAAAAACTGTTTTTT. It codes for CATRDDGYEKLFF.

The CDR3 region is CAWITGRGQGAEAFF. Here the CDR3 DNA reads TGTGCCTGGATCACAGGCCGGGGACAGGGGGCTGAAGCTTTCTTT. This sequence joins TRBV30 and TRBJ1-1; TRBD1 aligns across 11 bases. The V and J ends lost 4 bases and 6 bases, in that order; junction bases with no gene match: 10. The CDR3 has 15 amino acids. CDR1 is GTSNPN and CDR2 is SVGIG in the germline V gene (reference sequence).

CDR3 sequence (DNA): TGTGCCAGCAGCTTAGACCTTGGGACTCTTACGCAGTATTTT. Its translation is CASSLDLGTLTQYF. V usage is TRBV7-9 and J usage is TRBJ2-3, with D possibly matching TRBD2 (6 bases). Trimming shortened V by 1 base and J by 8 bases, and 13 bases separated the two germline ends. The CDR3 covers 14 residues. Looked up from germline, CDR1 is SEHNR and CDR2 is FQNEAQ (reference sequence).

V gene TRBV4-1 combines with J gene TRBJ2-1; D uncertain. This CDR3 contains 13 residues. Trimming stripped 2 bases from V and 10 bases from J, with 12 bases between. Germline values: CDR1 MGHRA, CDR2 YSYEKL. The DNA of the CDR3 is TGCGCCAGCAGCCAACTTCTAGGAAGCGAGCAGTTCTTC. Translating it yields CASSQLLGSEQFF.

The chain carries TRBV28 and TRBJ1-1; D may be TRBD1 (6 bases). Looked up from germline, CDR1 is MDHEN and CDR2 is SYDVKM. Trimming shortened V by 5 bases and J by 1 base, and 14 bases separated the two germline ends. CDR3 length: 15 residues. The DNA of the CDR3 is TGTGCCAGCAGTAAAAGTACAGGGAGGAACACTGAAGCTTTCTTT. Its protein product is CASSKSTGRNTEAFF.

This CDR3 reads CATSRDVREGAFF. The DNA of the CDR3 is TGTGCCACCAGCAGAGATGTCAGGGAAGGAGCTTTCTTT. The chain recombines TRBV15 with TRBJ1-1, with TRBD1 as a possible D gene (5 bases). The CDR3 is 13 amino acids. V lost 0 bases and J lost 10, with 12 bases in between. Germline CDR1 LNHNV, CDR2 YYDKDF (reference sequence).

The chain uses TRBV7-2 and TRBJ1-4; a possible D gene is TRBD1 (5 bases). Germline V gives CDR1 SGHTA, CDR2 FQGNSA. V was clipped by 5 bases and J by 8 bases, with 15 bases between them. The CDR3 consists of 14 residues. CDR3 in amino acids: CASSPRTNPEKLFF. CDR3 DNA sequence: TGTGCCAGCAGCCCAAGGACAAATCCCGAAAAACTGTTTTTT.

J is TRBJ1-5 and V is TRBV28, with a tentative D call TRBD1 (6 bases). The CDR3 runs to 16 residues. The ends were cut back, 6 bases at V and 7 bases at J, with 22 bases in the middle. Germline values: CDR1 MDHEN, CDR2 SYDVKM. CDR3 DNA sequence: TGTGCCAGCAGGAAAGGGGTGGCGGGGGCCAGACAGCCCCAGCATTTT. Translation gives CASRKGVAGARQPQHF.

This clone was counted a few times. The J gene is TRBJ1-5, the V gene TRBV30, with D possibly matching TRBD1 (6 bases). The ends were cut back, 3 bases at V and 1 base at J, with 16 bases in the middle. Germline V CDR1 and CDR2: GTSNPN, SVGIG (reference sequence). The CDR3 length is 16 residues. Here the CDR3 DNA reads TGTGCCTGGAGCGGGGGGCCAGGGTTCAGCAATCAGCCCCAGCATTTT. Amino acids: CAWSGGPGFSNQPQHF. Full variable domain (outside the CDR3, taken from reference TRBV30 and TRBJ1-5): SQTIHQWPATLVQPVGSPLSLECTVEGTSNPNLYWYRQAAGRGLQLLFYSVGIGQISSEVPQNLSASRPQDRQFILSSKKLLLSDSGFYLCAWSGGPGFSNQPQHFGDGTRLSIL.

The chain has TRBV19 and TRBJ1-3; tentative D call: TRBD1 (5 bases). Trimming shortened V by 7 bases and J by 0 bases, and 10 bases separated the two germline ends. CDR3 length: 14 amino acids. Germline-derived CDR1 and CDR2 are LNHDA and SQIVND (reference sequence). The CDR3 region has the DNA TGTGCCAGTACCCAAACAGGCTCTGGAAACACCATATATTTT. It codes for CASTQTGSGNTIYF. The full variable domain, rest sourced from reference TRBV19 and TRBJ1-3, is DGGITQSPKYLFRKEGQNVTLSCEQNLNHDAMYWYRQDPGQGLRLIYYSQIVNDFQKGDIAEGYSVSREKKESFPLTVTSAQKNPTAFYLCASTQTGSGNTIYFGEGSWLTVV.

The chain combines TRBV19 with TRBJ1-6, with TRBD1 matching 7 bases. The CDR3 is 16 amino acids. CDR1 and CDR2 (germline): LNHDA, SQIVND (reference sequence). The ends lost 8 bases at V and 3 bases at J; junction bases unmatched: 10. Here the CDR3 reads CASGGTADYYNSPLHF. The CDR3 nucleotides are TGTGCCAGTGGTGGGACAGCAGACTACTATAATTCACCCCTCCACTTT.

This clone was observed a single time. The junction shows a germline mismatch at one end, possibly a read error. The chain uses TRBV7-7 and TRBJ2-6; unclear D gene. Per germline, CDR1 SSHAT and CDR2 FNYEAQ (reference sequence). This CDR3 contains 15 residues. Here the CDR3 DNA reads TGTGCTAGCAGCTACCACAACTCTGGGGCCAACGTCCTGACTTTC. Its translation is CASSYHNSGANVLTF.

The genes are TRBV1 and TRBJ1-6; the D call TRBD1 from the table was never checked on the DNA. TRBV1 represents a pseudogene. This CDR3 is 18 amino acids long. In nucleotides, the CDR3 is TGCACCAGCAGCCAAGCGGGACAGAGAGGCAAGGGGATTTCACCCCTCCACTTT. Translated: CTSSQAGQRGKGISPLHF.

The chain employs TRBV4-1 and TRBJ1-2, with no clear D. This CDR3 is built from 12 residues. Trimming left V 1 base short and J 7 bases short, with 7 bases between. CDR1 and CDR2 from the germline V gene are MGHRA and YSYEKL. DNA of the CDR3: TGCGCCAGCAGCCAAGTAGCGGGTGGCTACACCTTC. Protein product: CASSQVAGGYTF.

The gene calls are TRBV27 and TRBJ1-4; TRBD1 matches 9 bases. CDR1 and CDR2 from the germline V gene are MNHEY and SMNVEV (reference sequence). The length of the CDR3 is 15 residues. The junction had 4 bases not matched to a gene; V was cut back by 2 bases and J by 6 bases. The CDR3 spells CASSLTGTGHEKLFF. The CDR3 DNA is TGTGCCAGCAGTTTAACCGGGACAGGGCATGAAAAACTGTTTTTT.

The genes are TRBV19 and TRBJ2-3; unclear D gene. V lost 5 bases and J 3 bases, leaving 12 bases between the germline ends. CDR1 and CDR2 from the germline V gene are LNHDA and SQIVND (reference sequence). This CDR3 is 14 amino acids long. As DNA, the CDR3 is TGTGCCAGTAGTTCGTTTGGAGCGACAGATACGCAGTATTTT. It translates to CASSSFGATDTQYF.

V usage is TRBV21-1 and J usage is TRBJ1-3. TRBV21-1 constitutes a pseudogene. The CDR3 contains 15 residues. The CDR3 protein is CASSKEAGRGNTIYF. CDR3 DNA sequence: TGTGCCAGCAGCAAGGAGGCCGGGAGGGGAAACACCATATATTTT.

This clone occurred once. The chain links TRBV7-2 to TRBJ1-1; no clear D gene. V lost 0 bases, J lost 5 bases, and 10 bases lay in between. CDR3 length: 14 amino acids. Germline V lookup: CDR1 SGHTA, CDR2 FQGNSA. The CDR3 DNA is TGTGCCAGCAGCTTAGCAACGGGTCGTACTGAAGCTTTCTTT. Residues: CASSLATGRTEAFF.

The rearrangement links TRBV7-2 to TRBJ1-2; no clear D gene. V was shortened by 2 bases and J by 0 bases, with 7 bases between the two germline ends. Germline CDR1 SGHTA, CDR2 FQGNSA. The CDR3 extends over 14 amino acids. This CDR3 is CASSLTSTNYGYTF. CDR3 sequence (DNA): TGTGCCAGCAGCTTAACGTCTACTAACTATGGCTACACCTTC.